A single sample is the source of the 27 T cell receptor beta chains below, sequenced in a study of blood T cell repertoires in COVID-19 (dated by TCRdb to about 2020). Libraries were made using the immunoSEQ multiplex PCR assay. Sourced from immuneACCESS, this table was stored by TCRdb with only in-frame sequences that have V and J called. A share of the clones is absent; for the studies checked, an unresolved V gene accounts for under half, and the remainder has no known explanation. This sample comprises around 170,000 clones, 80% to 90% of them detected only once. The biggest ten clones account for approximately 15% of the sample. Sample: peripheral blood. These receptors were obtained from a man aged 25 to 40 with active or convalescent COVID-19.

In this sample, this clone turned up a few times. The J gene is TRBJ2-2, the V gene TRBV3-1 (or the pseudogene TRBV3-2), with D unresolved. In germline, CDR1 is LGHDT, CDR2 YNNKEL (reference sequence). The CDR3 has 12 amino acids. Deletions cut 4 bases from V and 8 bases from J, with 8 bases between. The CDR3 region has the DNA TGTGCCAGCAGCCCCGGAGTGGGGGAGCTGTTTTTT. This codes for CASSPGVGELFF.

The V and J genes are TRBV18 and TRBJ1-5; D remains unclear. Trimming cost V 3 bases and J 3 bases, with 15 bases left between them. Looked up from germline, CDR1 is KGHSH and CDR2 is LQKENI. The CDR3 contains 16 residues. Here the CDR3 reads CASSPYHGENNQPQHF. CDR3 in DNA: TGTGCCAGCTCACCCTATCATGGGGAGAACAATCAGCCCCAGCATTTT.

In its sample, this clone was seen once. V gene TRBV7-9 combines with J gene TRBJ2-5; D gene unclear. CDR1 and CDR2 from the germline V gene are SEHNR and FQNEAQ (reference sequence). The CDR3 contains 14 residues. V dropped 0 bases and J dropped 2 bases, with 7 bases sitting between them. CDR3 region: CASSLAPGQETQYF. For the CDR3, the DNA is TGTGCCAGCAGCTTAGCGCCCGGTCAAGAGACCCAGTACTTC. The full variable domain, completed using reference TRBV7-9 and TRBJ2-5, is DTGVSQNPRHKITKRGQNVTFRCDPISEHNRLYWYRQTLGQGPEFLTYFQNEAQLEKSRLLSDRFSAERPKGSFSTLEIQRTEQGDSAMYLCASSLAPGQETQYFGPGTRLLVL.

The rearrangement links TRBV25-1 to TRBJ1-2; D is uncertain. The V gene's germline CDR1 is MGHDK and CDR2 SYGVNS. Trimming removed 2 bases at V and 1 base at J, with 14 bases between. CDR3 length: 16 amino acids. This CDR3 reads CASSEVTVDGNYGYTF. In nucleotides, the CDR3 is TGTGCCAGCAGTGAAGTAACAGTGGATGGTAACTATGGCTACACCTTC.

V usage is TRBV7-2 and J usage is TRBJ2-5; 9 positions match TRBD1. This CDR3 contains 15 residues. CDR1 is SGHTA, CDR2 FQGNSA, per germline. The V gene end was trimmed by 4 bases and the J gene end by 3 bases; junction bases not matched to a gene: 6. CDR3 in amino acids: CASSSRDRAKETQYF. CDR3 bases: TGTGCCAGCAGCTCCCGGGACAGGGCAAAAGAGACCCAGTACTTC.

V usage is TRBV6-5 and J usage is TRBJ2-5; 9 positions match TRBD1. The junction had 2 bases not matched to a gene; V was cut back by 2 bases and J by 1 base. The CDR3 contains 15 residues. Germline values: CDR1 MNHEY, CDR2 SVGAGI. The CDR3 nucleotides read TGTGCCAGCAGTTACAGGGACAGGGCCCAAGAGACCCAGTACTTC. Protein: CASSYRDRAQETQYF.

The V and J genes are TRBV2 and TRBJ1-2; D might be TRBD1 (6 bases). The V gene's germline CDR1 is SNHLY and CDR2 FYNNEI. The CDR3 extends over 14 amino acids. V was cut by 2 bases and J by 6 bases, with 13 bases left in between. The CDR3 loop reads CASSERSGVDGYTF. CDR3 bases: TGTGCCAGCAGTGAAAGGTCAGGGGTTGATGGCTACACCTTC.

The chain combines TRBV3-1 (or the pseudogene TRBV3-2) with TRBJ2-3; 7 bases map to TRBD2. The ends lost 0 bases at V and 1 base at J; junction bases unmatched: 4. Germline lookup yields CDR1 LGHDT and CDR2 YNNKEL (reference sequence). CDR3 length: 16 amino acids. CDR3 amino acids: CASSQDLTSGTDTQYF. The CDR3 nucleotides read TGTGCCAGCAGCCAAGATCTCACTAGCGGCACAGATACGCAGTATTTT.

On this clone: The junction departs from the called germline gene at one end, perhaps through a read error. This chain uses TRBV7-7 with TRBJ2-1; tentative D call: TRBD2 (6 bases). Germline V gene sequence: CDR1 SSHAT, CDR2 FNYEAQ (reference sequence). This CDR3 spans 19 amino acids. CDR3 amino acids: CASSLGTGFPIGRTVEQFF. The CDR3 DNA follows: TGTGCTAGCAGCTTAGGAACCGGATTTCCGATCGGGAGAACGGTTGAGCAGTTCTTC.

CDR3 sequence: CASSLGTGEHYEQYF. The DNA for the CDR3 is TGTGCCAGCAGCTTAGGGACAGGGGAACACTACGAGCAGTACTTC. The rearrangement uses TRBV11-2 and TRBJ2-7; 9 nucleotides line up with TRBD1. CDR1 SGHAT and CDR2 FQNNGV come from the germline V gene. The CDR3 is 15 residues long. V lost 1 base and J lost 3; bases outside the gene matches: 4.

Only one count was recorded for this clone. The V gene is TRBV30, the J gene TRBJ2-7; 8 bases agree with TRBD1. Germline-derived CDR1 and CDR2 are GTSNPN and SVGIG (reference sequence). This CDR3 region has 12 residues. Trimming removed 6 bases from V and 5 bases from J; junction bases left unmatched: 6. DNA of the CDR3: TGTGCCTGTAACAGGGGGAGACACGAGCAGTACTTC. Translating it yields CACNRGRHEQYF.

V is TRBV2 and J is TRBJ2-5, with D perhaps matching TRBD1 (6 bases). The CDR3 totals 13 residues. Deletions cut 7 bases from V and 7 bases from J, with 16 bases between. Germline CDR1 reads SNHLY; CDR2 reads FYNNEI. The CDR3 sequence is CASTLGQSGTQYF. The CDR3, as DNA: TGTGCCAGCACCCTGGGACAATCAGGGACCCAGTACTTC.

The chain links TRBV6-5 to TRBJ1-2; no clear D gene. This CDR3 region has 12 residues. In germline, CDR1 is MNHEY, CDR2 SVGAGI. Trimming stripped 4 bases from V and 5 bases from J, with 8 bases between. The CDR3 loop reads CASSSFSYGYTF. Here the CDR3 DNA reads TGTGCCAGCAGTTCCTTTTCGTATGGCTACACCTTC.

This clone was observed a handful of times. This chain joins TRBV5-1 and TRBJ1-1; maybe TRBD1 (6 bases). Trimming removed 0 bases from V and 0 bases from J, with 15 bases in between. This CDR3 spans 17 amino acids. Germline V gene lookup returns CDR1 SGHRS and CDR2 YFSETQ. Here the CDR3 reads CASSLGQGRGMNTEAFF. CDR3 coding DNA: TGCGCCAGCAGCTTGGGGCAGGGGAGGGGGATGAACACTGAAGCTTTCTTT.

The chain combines TRBV5-8 with TRBJ1-2, with 7 bases lining up with TRBD1. This CDR3 has 14 residues. Losses at the gene ends were 8 bases for V and 4 bases for J; bases not matched to a gene: 11. The germline gives CDR1 SGHTS, CDR2 YDEGEE. The CDR3 DNA sequence: TGTGCCAGTAGTCCGGGACAGAAAATCTATGGCTACACCTTC. Protein sequence: CASSPGQKIYGYTF.

This sequence joins TRBV25-1 and TRBJ1-1, with D possibly being TRBD1 (5 bases). The germline V gene has CDR1 MGHDK and CDR2 SYGVNS. V lost 1 base, J lost 5 bases, and 8 bases lay in between. The CDR3 extends over 13 amino acids. The CDR3 nucleotides are TGTGCCAGCAGTGAATTCGGGGGGACTGAAGCTTTCTTT. Translation: CASSEFGGTEAFF.

The CDR3 reads CASSWDRGLSGANVLTF. CDR3 DNA: TGTGCCAGCAGCTGGGACAGGGGACTCTCTGGGGCCAACGTCCTGACTTTC. V and J are TRBV13 and TRBJ2-6; 10 nucleotides agree with TRBD1. Germline CDR1 reads PRHDT; CDR2 reads FYEKMQ (reference sequence). The CDR3 sequence is 17 residues long. Unmatched junction bases numbered 3, after V lost 4 bases and J lost 0 bases.

The J gene is TRBJ1-5, the V gene TRBV6-2 or TRBV6-3; D gene ambiguous. This CDR3 has 14 amino acids. V was trimmed by 0 bases and J by 3 bases, leaving 6 bases between them. Germline V CDR1 and CDR2: MNHEY, SVGEGT. CDR3 region: CASSYSGINQPQHF. CDR3 nucleotides: TGTGCCAGCAGTTACTCCGGGATCAATCAGCCCCAGCATTTT.

This chain connects TRBV6-5 to TRBJ1-2; TRBD1 is a possible D gene (5 bases). Germline CDR1 reads MNHEY; CDR2 reads SVGAGI. Trimming cost V 2 bases and J 5 bases, with 15 bases left between them. The CDR3 consists of 15 residues. The CDR3 nucleotides read TGTGCCAGCAGTTACCTACCGACAGCCCCATATGGCTACACCTTC. It encodes CASSYLPTAPYGYTF.

CDR3 in DNA: TGTGCCTGGAGTGTAAAGGGACAGACTCTTTATGGCTACACCTTC. It specifies CAWSVKGQTLYGYTF. V gene TRBV30 combines with J gene TRBJ1-2, with 7 bases fitting TRBD1. V lost 0 bases and J lost 5; bases outside the gene matches: 9. Germline values: CDR1 GTSNPN, CDR2 SVGIG (reference sequence). The CDR3 has 15 amino acids.

This sequence joins TRBV11-2 and TRBJ1-3; the D gene is possibly TRBD1 (6 bases). V lost 4 bases, J lost 4 bases, and 8 bases lay in between. This CDR3 comprises 13 residues. Germline loops: CDR1 SGHAT, CDR2 FQNNGV. The CDR3: CASSSGHGNTIYF. CDR3 in DNA: TGTGCCAGCAGCTCGGGACACGGAAACACCATATATTTT.

The chain uses TRBV30 and TRBJ2-2; 9 bases align to TRBD1. The CDR3 loop spans 14 amino acids. Germline CDR1 and CDR2: GTSNPN and SVGIG (reference sequence). Losses at the gene ends were 5 bases for V and 5 bases for J; bases not matched to a gene: 6. CDR3: CAWEGQGRTGELFF. CDR3 nucleotides: TGTGCCTGGGAGGGACAGGGACGGACCGGGGAGCTGTTTTTT. The variable domain in full, with the rest retrieved from reference TRBV30 and TRBJ2-2, is SQTIHQWPATLVQPVGSPLSLECTVEGTSNPNLYWYRQAAGRGLQLLFYSVGIGQISSEVPQNLSASRPQDRQFILSSKKLLLSDSGFYLCAWEGQGRTGELFFGEGSRLTVL.

This chain connects TRBV2 to TRBJ1-4; the match to TRBD1 covers 10 bases. The CDR3 loop spans 15 amino acids. Per the germline V gene, CDR1 is SNHLY and CDR2 is FYNNEI. V shed 3 bases and J 7 bases; nucleotides not matched to a gene: 5. CDR3 region: CASSDTRTGGEKLFF. CDR3 nucleotide sequence: TGTGCCAGCAGTGACACCCGGACAGGGGGTGAAAAACTGTTTTTT.

V usage is TRBV7-2 and J usage is TRBJ2-7, with 11 bases fitting TRBD1. CDR1 is SGHTA and CDR2 is FQGNSA in the germline V gene. This CDR3 region has 16 residues. The trim removed 5 bases at V and 2 bases at J, leaving 8 bases unmatched. The CDR3 sequence: CASSLPPGQGAYEQYF. The CDR3 nucleotides read TGTGCCAGCAGCCTGCCCCCGGGACAGGGGGCCTACGAGCAGTACTTC. Full variable domain (missing parts from reference TRBV7-2 and TRBJ2-7): GAGVSQSPSNKVTEKGKDVELRCDPISGHTALYWYRQSLGQGLEFLIYFQGNSAPDKSGLPSDRFSAERTGGSVSTLTIQRTQQEDSAVYLCASSLPPGQGAYEQYFGPGTRLTVT.

CDR3 coding DNA: TGTGCCAGCAGTGATCAACAGGGGGCTGGCACTGAAGCTTTCTTT. This translates into CASSDQQGAGTEAFF. The genes are TRBV25-1 and TRBJ1-1; 9 bases fit TRBD1. The CDR3 has 15 amino acids. After removal of 3 bases from V and 4 bases from J, the junction contained 6 bases not matched to a gene. Germline lookup yields CDR1 MGHDK and CDR2 SYGVNS.

The chain combines TRBV7-9 with TRBJ1-1; weak D call: TRBD1 (5 bases). The ends were cut back, 1 base at V and 1 base at J, with 7 bases in the middle. Per germline, CDR1 SEHNR and CDR2 FQNEAQ (reference sequence). The CDR3 runs 14 residues. The CDR3 coding sequence is TGTGCCAGCAGCTTAGGGCAGGGGAACACTGAAGCTTTCTTT. The encoded protein is CASSLGQGNTEAFF.

The chain has TRBV6-6 and TRBJ1-3; 7 nucleotides align to TRBD1. From germline, CDR1 is MNHNY and CDR2 SVGAGI (reference sequence). The CDR3 runs to 16 residues. V shed 6 bases and J 1 base; nucleotides not matched to a gene: 9. For the CDR3, the DNA is TGTGCCAGCAGCAGAGACCCGACAGGGTCTGGAAACACCATATATTTT. Protein product: CASSRDPTGSGNTIYF.